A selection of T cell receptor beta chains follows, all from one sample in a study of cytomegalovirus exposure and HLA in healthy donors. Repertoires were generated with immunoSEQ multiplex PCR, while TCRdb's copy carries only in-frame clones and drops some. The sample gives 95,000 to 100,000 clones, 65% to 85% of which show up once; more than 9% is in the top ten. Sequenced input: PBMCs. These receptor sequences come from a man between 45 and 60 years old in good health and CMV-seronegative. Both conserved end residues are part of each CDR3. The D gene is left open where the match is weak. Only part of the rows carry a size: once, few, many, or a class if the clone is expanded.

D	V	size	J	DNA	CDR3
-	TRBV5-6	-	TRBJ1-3	TGTGCCAGCAGCTTAATAGTTGAAAACACCATATATTTT	CASSLIVENTIYF
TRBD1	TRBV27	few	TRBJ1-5	TGTGCCAGCAGTTTATACGGGACAGCTAGCAGCAATCAGCCCCAGCATTTT	CASSLYGTASSNQPQHF
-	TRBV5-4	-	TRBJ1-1	TGTGCCAGCAGCCTGGACAGGAACACTGAAGCTTTCTTT	CASSLDRNTEAFF
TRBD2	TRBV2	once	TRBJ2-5	TGTGCCAGCAGTGAAGCGGGGCGGGAGGGCCGGGAGACCCAGTACTTC	CASSEAGREGRETQYF
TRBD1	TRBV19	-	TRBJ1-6	TGTGCCAGTAGTATCGGGACAGGGGATTGGGATAATTCACCCCTCCACTTT	CASSIGTGDWDNSPLHF
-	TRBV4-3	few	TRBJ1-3	TGCGCCAGCAGCCAAGCGGGAAACACCATATATTTT	CASSQAGNTIYF
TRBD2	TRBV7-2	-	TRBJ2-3	TGTGCCAGCAGCCCGGGACTAGCGGGAGGGTTGGGCACAGATACGCAGTATTTT	CASSPGLAGGLGTDTQYF
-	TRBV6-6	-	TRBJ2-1	TGTGCCAGCAGTTACTCTATTCGGGACTTGAGCAATGAGCAGTTCTTC	CASSYSIRDLSNEQFF
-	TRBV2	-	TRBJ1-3	TGTGCCAGCAGTGAAGCTGGGTCGCGGGCCAGAGTGTCCGGAAACACCATATATTTT	CASSEAGSRARVSGNTIYF
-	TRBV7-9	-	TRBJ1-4	TGTGCCAGCAGCTTTTTGGGGGGATACGCAACTAATGAAAAACTGTTTTTT	CASSFLGGYATNEKLFF
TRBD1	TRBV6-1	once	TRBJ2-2	TGTGCCAGCAGTGGCAGAGGGGGCATGAACACCGGGGAGCTGTTTTTT	CASSGRGGMNTGELFF
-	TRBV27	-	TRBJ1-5	TGTGCCAGCAGCCCCGAGGGCGACTTTTTAGAGCCCCAGCATTTT	CASSPEGDFLEPQHF
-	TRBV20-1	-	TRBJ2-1	TGCAGTGCGGCCCGGGTGGATGAGCAGTTCTTC	CSAARVDEQFF
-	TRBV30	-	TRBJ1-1	TGTGCCTGGAGTCGACAGAAGCTCAACACTGAAGCTTTCTTT	CAWSRQKLNTEAFF
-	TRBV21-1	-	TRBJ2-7	TGTGCCAGCAGCCCTCCGGGACAGGGTCGCGAGCAGTACTTC	CASSPPGQGREQYF
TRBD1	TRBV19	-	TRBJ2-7	TGTGCCAGTAGTACCCGGGACAGGCCCTACGAGCAGTACTTC	CASSTRDRPYEQYF
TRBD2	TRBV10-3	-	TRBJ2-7	TGTGCCATCGGGGGACTAGCGCCTTCCTACGAGCAGTACTTC	CAIGGLAPSYEQYF
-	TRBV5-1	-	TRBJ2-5	TGCGCCAGCGGACAAGGCACAGATCCTTACCAAGAGACCCAGTACTTC	CASGQGTDPYQETQYF
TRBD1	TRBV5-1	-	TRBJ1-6	TGCGCCAGCAGTGCAGGGGGTCGTGTGAATTCACCCCTCCACTTT	CASSAGGRVNSPLHF
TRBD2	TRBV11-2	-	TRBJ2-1	TGTGCCAGCAGCTTACAGGGAGGGTACAATGAGCAGTTCTTC	CASSLQGGYNEQFF
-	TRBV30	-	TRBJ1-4	TGTGCCTGGAGTACCGGGAGACACGCTAATGAAAAACTGTTTTTT	CAWSTGRHANEKLFF
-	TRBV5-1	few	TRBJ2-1	TGCGCCAGCAGCAGGGACTCCTCCTACAATGAGCAGTTCTTC	CASSRDSSYNEQFF
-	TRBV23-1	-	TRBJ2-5	TGCGCCAGCAGGCTAAAACTGAATTATCAAGAGACCCAGTACTTC	CASRLKLNYQETQYF
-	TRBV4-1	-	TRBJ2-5	TGCGCCAGCAGCCAATATAACAGTAAAGAGACCCAGTACTTC	CASSQYNSKETQYF
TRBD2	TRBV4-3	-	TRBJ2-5	TGCGCCAGCAGCCAAGGGGCGGGAGGGGAGACCCAGTACTTC	CASSQGAGGETQYF
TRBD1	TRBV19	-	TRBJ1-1	TGTGCCAGTAAATGGGGGACAGGACCCGGAATGAACACTGAAGCTTTCTTT	CASKWGTGPGMNTEAFF
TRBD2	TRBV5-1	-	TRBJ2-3	TGCGCCAGCAGCTTTAGCGGGAGAACTAGCACAGATACGCAGTATTTT	CASSFSGRTSTDTQYF
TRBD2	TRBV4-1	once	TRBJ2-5	TGCGCCAGCAGCCAGGGGACTAGCGGGGGGGCAGAGACCCAGTACTTC	CASSQGTSGGAETQYF
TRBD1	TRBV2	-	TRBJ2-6	TGTGCCAGCAGTTTTTTGCAGGGGGCAGTTGGGGCCAACGTCCTGACTTTC	CASSFLQGAVGANVLTF
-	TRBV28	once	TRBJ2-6	TGTGCCAGCAGGTCGGGGGACGGGGCCAACGTCCTGACTTTC	CASRSGDGANVLTF
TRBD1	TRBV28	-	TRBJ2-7	TGTGCCAGCAGCGAAACAGGGGGCAAGTACGAGCAGTACTTC	CASSETGGKYEQYF
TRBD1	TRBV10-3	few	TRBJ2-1	TGTGCCATCGGTCCGGGACAGGGGTACAATGAGCAGTTCTTC	CAIGPGQGYNEQFF
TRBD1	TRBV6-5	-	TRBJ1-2	TGTGCCAGCACCTACAGGGGGGCTAACTATGGCTACACCTTC	CASTYRGANYGYTF
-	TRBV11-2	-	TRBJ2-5	TGTGCCAGCAGCTTAGACAATTCGGGGGAGACCCAGTACTTC	CASSLDNSGETQYF
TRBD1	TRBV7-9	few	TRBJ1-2	TGTTCCAGCAGCTTTGGTCTCTCAGGGGGCGGCTATGGCTACACCTTC	CSSSFGLSGGGYGYTF
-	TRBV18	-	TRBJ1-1	TGTGCCAGCTCCCCAAATCGGAACACTGAAGCTTTCTTT	CASSPNRNTEAFF
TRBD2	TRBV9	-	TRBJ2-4	TGTGCCAGCAGCGCCGGGGGGGGAGGAAACATTCAGTACTTC	CASSAGGGGNIQYF
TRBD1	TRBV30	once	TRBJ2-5	TGTGCCTGGAGCCGCCATCCGGGACAGCAAGAGACCCAGTACTTC	CAWSRHPGQQETQYF
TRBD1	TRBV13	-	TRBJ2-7	TGTGCCAGCAGCTTGCGGCAGGGGGCATTCAACGAGCAGTACTTC	CASSLRQGAFNEQYF
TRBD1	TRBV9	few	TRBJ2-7	TGTGCCAGCAGCGCACGGGATACAGGGGCCTACGAGCAGTACTTC	CASSARDTGAYEQYF
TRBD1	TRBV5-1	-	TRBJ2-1	TGCGCCAGCAGCTTGGTTGGGGACAGTTACAATGAGCAGTTCTTC	CASSLVGDSYNEQFF
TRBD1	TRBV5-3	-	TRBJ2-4	TGTGCCAGAAGCTTGCACCGGGACAGGGGGAACATTCAGTACTTC	CARSLHRDRGNIQYF
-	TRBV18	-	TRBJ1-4	TGTGCCAGCTCACCACCGACGACAGCGAATGAAAAACTGTTTTTT	CASSPPTTANEKLFF
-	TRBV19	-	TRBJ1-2	TGTGCCAGTAGTTCTCAACCAGGCGACTATGGCTACACCTTC	CASSSQPGDYGYTF
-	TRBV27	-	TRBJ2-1	TGTGCCAGCAGTCTAGGACAGAGCTACAATGAGCAGTTCTTC	CASSLGQSYNEQFF
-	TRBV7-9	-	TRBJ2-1	TGTGCCAGCAGCTGGCGTACAGGAGTACAGGGAAATGAGCAGTTCTTC	CASSWRTGVQGNEQFF
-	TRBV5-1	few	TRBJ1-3	TGCGCCAGCAGCTTGGAGCCGGGTTCCTCTGGAAACACCATATATTTT	CASSLEPGSSGNTIYF
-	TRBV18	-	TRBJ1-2	TGTGCCAGCTCGCCTCCTGTAGTTAACTATGGCTACACCTTC	CASSPPVVNYGYTF